A selection of T cell receptor beta chains follows, all from one sample in a study of early T cells in non-severe SARS-CoV-2 infection. TCRdb re-called the 5' RACE reads with MiXCR, one entry per CDR3 protein. Altogether around 84,000 distinct CDR3 sequences are present, around an eighth being singletons, with the ten largest covering about 2.7%. The sequenced sample was whole blood. The receptors were gathered from an adult who was a healthcare worker with PCR-confirmed SARS-CoV-2 infection or an uninfected control (not recorded which). CDR3s leave out the opening cysteine and the closing phenylalanine or tryptophan.

TRBJ1-4 | TRBV5-6 | 14 | ASSRGTGASNEKLF
TRBJ2-1 | TRBV10-3 | 13 | AISESESGHNEQF
TRBJ2-7 | TRBV12-3/TRBV12-4 | 12 | ASALYGPTYEQY
TRBJ1-2 | TRBV5-6 | 12 | ASSHNQGVNGYT
TRBJ2-5 | TRBV28 | 10 | ASSTPLETQY
TRBJ2-1 | TRBV29-1 | 6 | SVGEQF
TRBJ2-5 | TRBV4-1 | 15 | ASSQDASGSWGETQY
TRBJ2-4 | TRBV20-1 | 14 | SASLRSAGDTNIQY
TRBJ1-4 | TRBV20-1 | 14 | SARGTGYGSNEKLF
TRBJ1-2 | TRBV2 | 14 | ASSQVPGQGSDGYT
TRBJ2-5 | TRBV5-1 | 11 | ASGGDVQETQH
TRBJ2-5 | TRBV9 | 12 | ASSTPTGKETQY
TRBJ1-2 | TRBV3-1 | 13 | ASSQGGRGMYGYT
TRBJ1-6 | TRBV18 | 12 | ASSPMGGDSPLH
TRBJ2-1 | TRBV6-6 | 14 | ASSYPSLDQNNEQF
TRBJ2-3 | TRBV20-1 | 12 | SASVSGGADTQY
TRBJ2-3 | TRBV7-9 | 12 | ASSRSGGTDTQY
TRBJ2-5 | TRBV27 | 16 | ASSTRLAGGPGSETQY
TRBJ2-1 | TRBV3-1 | 12 | ASSQDSRINEQF
TRBJ2-3 | TRBV10-3 | 11 | AISDGAPDTQY
TRBJ2-2 | TRBV10-3 | 11 | ATGQKDTGELF
TRBJ2-6 | TRBV5-1 | 13 | ASSLQGFGANVLT
TRBJ1-4 | TRBV6-1 | 11 | ASSDGLNEKLF
TRBJ2-3 | TRBV29-1 | 10 | SVDTGTDTQY
TRBJ2-7 | TRBV29-1 | 11 | SVCLVDSYEQY
TRBJ2-1 | TRBV12-3/TRBV12-4 | 11 | ASAESSYNEQF
TRBJ2-7 | TRBV14 | 15 | ASSQGIPSGRNYEQY
TRBJ2-1 | TRBV7-2 | 13 | ASSLTSGVYNEQF
TRBJ2-5 | TRBV11-2 | 15 | ASSYPPTSGRRETQY
TRBJ1-6 | TRBV6-5 | 14 | ASSLDSRGVTSPLH